This T cell receptor beta chain was identified during a study of regulatory T cells in long-lasting Graves disease. Points from the study as a whole: Preferential use of TRBV28, TRBJ1-2 and TRBJ2-5 was seen in persistent disease.

Time point of the sample: newly diagnosed GD, antithyroid drugs for less than 3 months. Preparation of the TCR library used RNA extracted from PBMCs. The CDR3 length is 14 residues. This clonotype was counted ten times or more. Its antigen is currently unknown. An end of the junction does not agree with germline; a read error may underlie this. The TCR beta library used iRepertoire HTBI primers with Arm-PCR amplification of CDR3. TCRdb ran MiXCR on the multiplex PCR reads and lists one entry per CDR3 protein. Found here are around 250,000 distinct CDR3 sequences, roughly 18% of them singletons; the top ten hold around 21%.

The rearrangement links TRBV12-3 or TRBV12-4 to TRBJ1-4, with a weak D call TRBD1 (6 bases). This specimen was peripheral blood mononuclear cells (PBMCs), taken at new diagnosis, from a patient treated with antithyroid drugs. This sequence originates from a female donor with Graves disease. This chain's CDR3 is CASSLGGGGEKLFF. The CDR3 DNA reads as TGTGCCAGCAGCTTAGGAGGGGGAGGAGAAAAACTGTTTTTT.